Sequencing of this T cell receptor beta chain was carried out in a study of T cell responses to AZD1222 COVID-19 vaccine. Points from the study as a whole: At baseline, just 5 or 6 AZD1222 recipients tested seropositive. Donors were chiefly white British, with a greater number of females, and clonal diversity was perhaps underestimated. After two AZD1222 doses, spike-specific TCR breadth and depth rose versus day 0.

The protocol was immunoSEQ multiplex PCR, while the TCRdb copy is restricted to in-frame clones and leaves out a portion. The sample yields just under 75,000 clones, over 60% seen once. Pooling of second doses given at about 4 or about 12 weeks was done. This CDR3 contains 14 residues. The V segment lost 5 bases and the J segment 4 bases; nucleotides outside the gene matches: 5. CDR1 and CDR2 (germline): SGHVS, FQNEAQ. Of note for this clone: Antigen unknown.

This sequence joins TRBV7-8 and TRBJ2-7; 10 bases match TRBD2. The TCR comes from an adult who received the AZD1222 COVID-19 vaccine. The sample here was peripheral blood, taken 28 days after the second AZD1222 dose. The CDR3 protein is CASSTSGVRYEQYF. For the CDR3, the DNA is TGTGCCAGCAGCACTAGCGGGGTGCGTTACGAGCAGTACTTC.